The entry that follows covers one T cell receptor beta chain sequence. This specimen belongs to a study of blood T cell repertoires in COVID-19. For the study at large: In each case, the material was cDNA or gDNA derived from T cells, B-cell-depleted T cells, or PBMCs.

Original processing notes: Estimation of nucleated cell counts relied on the amplification of reference gene primers. Data came from immunoSEQ multiplex PCR; TCRdb stores just in-frame clones and leaves some out. The DNA was the basis for D and trimming; V, J and clone size are from that table. The repertoire has approximately 100,000 clones, 70% to 80% of them found once; the top ten carry more than 0.8%. Germline V gene sequence: CDR1 SGHRS, CDR2 YFSETQ. V was shortened by 0 bases and J by 13 bases, with 8 bases between the two germline ends. CDR3 size: 12 residues. Sequencing was carried out using peripheral blood. The V call is TRBV5-1, the J call TRBJ1-6; D is perhaps TRBD1 (5 bases). This TCR was sampled from a human donor with acute or convalescent COVID-19. The donor label of this sample is uncertain. CDR3 in DNA: TGCGCCAGCAGCTTGGCGGGGGTTCCCCTCCACTTT. As protein: CASSLAGVPLHF.